The rows below give T cell receptor beta chains drawn from one sample of a study of shared clonotypes between healthy human individuals. Assay used: immunoSEQ multiplex PCR; TCRdb lists only in-frame clones, some missing. The profile shows 850,000 to 1,200,000 clones, about 75% of them singletons. Sequencing input: memory CD4+ T cells sorted from blood. These receptors all stem from a man between 18 and 35 years old in good health. Both conserved end residues are part of each CDR3. Fields, in order: D gene, clone size, V gene, J gene, CDR3 DNA, CDR3 protein. The D gene is left open where the match is weak. Not every row has a clone size; where given, it reads once, few, many or a size class.

D gene: TRBD1; clone size: few; V gene: TRBV6-4; J gene: TRBJ1-1; CDR3 DNA: TGTGCCAGCAGAATTTCACAGGGGACTGAAGCTTTCTTT; CDR3 protein: CASRISQGTEAFF
D gene: TRBD2; clone size: few; V gene: TRBV4-1; J gene: TRBJ2-5; CDR3 DNA: TGCGCCAGCAGCCAAGGCCTACTAGCGGGAGGGGGAGAGACCCAGTACTTC; CDR3 protein: CASSQGLLAGGGETQYF
D gene: NA; clone size: NA; V gene: TRBV30; J gene: TRBJ1-1; CDR3 DNA: TGTGCCTGGAGTGTTCAGGGGAACACTGAAGCTTTCTTT; CDR3 protein: CAWSVQGNTEAFF
D gene: NA; clone size: NA; V gene: TRBV5-6; J gene: TRBJ1-2; CDR3 DNA: TGTGCCAGCAGCTTGAGGGCAGAGTATGGCTACACCTTC; CDR3 protein: CASSLRAEYGYTF
D gene: TRBD2; clone size: NA; V gene: TRBV9; J gene: TRBJ2-1; CDR3 DNA: TGTGCCAGCAGCGTAACTGCAAGTAGCGGGAGGGTCAATGAGCAGTTCTTC; CDR3 protein: CASSVTASSGRVNEQFF
D gene: NA; clone size: NA; V gene: TRBV2; J gene: TRBJ2-7; CDR3 DNA: TGTGCCAGCTCTGGACCGGGCAGGGTTACCTACGAGCAGTACTTC; CDR3 protein: CASSGPGRVTYEQYF
D gene: TRBD2; clone size: NA; V gene: TRBV6-6; J gene: TRBJ2-7; CDR3 DNA: TGTGCCAGCAGCTCCCCTAGCGGGAGGGCGGCCTACGAGCAGTACTTC; CDR3 protein: CASSSPSGRAAYEQYF
D gene: TRBD2; clone size: few; V gene: TRBV2; J gene: TRBJ2-4; CDR3 DNA: TGTGCCAGCAGCCCAACTAGCGGGAGCAACATTCAGTACTTC; CDR3 protein: CASSPTSGSNIQYF
D gene: NA; clone size: NA; V gene: TRBV5-1; J gene: TRBJ2-7; CDR3 DNA: TGCGCCAGCAGCTTGCAGGGGACCTACGAGCAGTACTTC; CDR3 protein: CASSLQGTYEQYF
D gene: NA; clone size: few; V gene: TRBV5-5; J gene: TRBJ2-1; CDR3 DNA: TGTGCCAGCAGCCCTGGGATCGTTTACAATGAGCAGTTCTTC; CDR3 protein: CASSPGIVYNEQFF
D gene: NA; clone size: NA; V gene: TRBV6-5; J gene: TRBJ2-5; CDR3 DNA: TGTGCCAGCAGTTACTCGTCAGGGAGAGAGACCCAGTACTTC; CDR3 protein: CASSYSSGRETQYF
D gene: TRBD2; clone size: NA; V gene: TRBV19; J gene: TRBJ2-1; CDR3 DNA: TGTGCCAGTAGTATTGAAGCGGGAGGTTGGAATGAGCAGTTCTTC; CDR3 protein: CASSIEAGGWNEQFF
D gene: NA; clone size: NA; V gene: TRBV6-1; J gene: TRBJ1-2; CDR3 DNA: TGTGCCAGCAAGGGAAGCCTAACCTACGGAGGCTACACCTTC; CDR3 protein: CASKGSLTYGGYTF
D gene: TRBD2; clone size: once; V gene: TRBV6-1; J gene: TRBJ2-7; CDR3 DNA: TGTGCCAGCAGGTCGGGGGGGCTCACCTACGAGCAGTACTTC; CDR3 protein: CASRSGGLTYEQYF
D gene: NA; clone size: NA; V gene: TRBV6-5; J gene: TRBJ1-1; CDR3 DNA: TGTGCCAGCAGTTACTCGACCAGGGGAGACACTGAAGCTTTCTTT; CDR3 protein: CASSYSTRGDTEAFF
D gene: NA; clone size: NA; V gene: TRBV10-2; J gene: TRBJ2-2; CDR3 DNA: TGCGCCAGCAGTGAGGAAGGGGCCCTCGGGGAGCTGTTTTTT; CDR3 protein: CASSEEGALGELFF
D gene: NA; clone size: few; V gene: TRBV30; J gene: TRBJ1-1; CDR3 DNA: TGTGCCTGGAGGGACAGACAGAACACTGAAGCTTTCTTT; CDR3 protein: CAWRDRQNTEAFF
D gene: TRBD2; clone size: NA; V gene: TRBV2; J gene: TRBJ2-2; CDR3 DNA: TGTGCCAGCAGCCTTCTAGCGGGAGGGACCGGGGAGCTGTTTTTT; CDR3 protein: CASSLLAGGTGELFF
D gene: NA; clone size: NA; V gene: TRBV9; J gene: TRBJ2-7; CDR3 DNA: TGTGCCAGCAGCGCCGGGGGAAGTAGCTCCTACGAGCAGTACTTC; CDR3 protein: CASSAGGSSSYEQYF
D gene: NA; clone size: once; V gene: TRBV28; J gene: TRBJ1-2; CDR3 DNA: TGTGCCAGCAGTCCGCTTATCTCGGCAGGGGCTCGGGGCCTTGCAGCCTACACCTTC; CDR3 protein: CASSPLISAGARGLAAYTF
D gene: NA; clone size: once; V gene: TRBV7-2; J gene: TRBJ2-1; CDR3 DNA: TGTGCCAGCAGCCCCGACAGGGAGGGCTACAATGAGCAGTTCTTC; CDR3 protein: CASSPDREGYNEQFF
D gene: NA; clone size: NA; V gene: TRBV28; J gene: TRBJ2-5; CDR3 DNA: TGTGCCAGCAGTCTGCTAGCATTCCCTTGGGAGACCCAGTACTTC; CDR3 protein: CASSLLAFPWETQYF
D gene: TRBD2; clone size: NA; V gene: TRBV7-2; J gene: TRBJ2-7; CDR3 DNA: TGTGCCAGCAGGCGAGCGGGAGGGCCTCTCGAGCAGTACTTC; CDR3 protein: CASRRAGGPLEQYF
D gene: TRBD1; clone size: NA; V gene: TRBV12-5; J gene: TRBJ1-5; CDR3 DNA: TGTGCTAGTGGTTTGACGGCGGTTAACAGGGGGATCAATCAGCCCCAGCATTTT; CDR3 protein: CASGLTAVNRGINQPQHF
D gene: NA; clone size: NA; V gene: TRBV27; J gene: TRBJ1-2; CDR3 DNA: TGTGCCAGCAGTTTATGGGCAGGCGCCTCTAACTATGGCTACACCTTC; CDR3 protein: CASSLWAGASNYGYTF
D gene: TRBD1; clone size: once; V gene: TRBV19; J gene: TRBJ1-4; CDR3 DNA: TGTGCCAGTACCGGGACAGGGATGGTTAATGAAAAACTGTTTTTT; CDR3 protein: CASTGTGMVNEKLFF
D gene: NA; clone size: NA; V gene: TRBV19; J gene: TRBJ2-3; CDR3 DNA: TGTGCCAGTAGTTTCCGACTAGAAGGGGCAGATACGCAGTATTTT; CDR3 protein: CASSFRLEGADTQYF
D gene: NA; clone size: NA; V gene: TRBV6-1; J gene: TRBJ1-4; CDR3 DNA: TGTGCCAGCAGTGAACTTCGAGGGTTGAGTGAAAAACTGTTTTTT; CDR3 protein: CASSELRGLSEKLFF
D gene: NA; clone size: few; V gene: TRBV28; J gene: TRBJ2-3; CDR3 DNA: TGTGCCAGCAGTTTCCCCCCGACAGATACGCAGTATTTT; CDR3 protein: CASSFPPTDTQYF
D gene: NA; clone size: NA; V gene: TRBV5-1; J gene: TRBJ2-7; CDR3 DNA: TGCGCCAGCAGCTTGGAGGGCAGCAGATCGTACTTC; CDR3 protein: CASSLEGSRSYF
D gene: NA; clone size: NA; V gene: TRBV11-2; J gene: TRBJ2-3; CDR3 DNA: TGTGCCAGCAGCTTATTGCCGGGTTCAACAGATACGCAGTATTTT; CDR3 protein: CASSLLPGSTDTQYF
D gene: NA; clone size: few; V gene: TRBV30; J gene: TRBJ1-2; CDR3 DNA: TGTGCCTGGAGGAATCAGGGAAGGAGTGGCTACACCTTC; CDR3 protein: CAWRNQGRSGYTF
D gene: NA; clone size: NA; V gene: TRBV10-3; J gene: TRBJ1-5; CDR3 DNA: TGTGCCATCAGCGCGGCAGGTTCAAGTCAGCCCCAGCATTTT; CDR3 protein: CAISAAGSSQPQHF
D gene: NA; clone size: NA; V gene: TRBV6-1; J gene: TRBJ2-3; CDR3 DNA: TGTGCCAGCAGCCCAGGGATAGCAGATACGCAGTATTTT; CDR3 protein: CASSPGIADTQYF
D gene: TRBD1; clone size: NA; V gene: TRBV7-8; J gene: TRBJ2-1; CDR3 DNA: TGTGCCAGCAGCCTGGGACAGGGGGCAGGGAATGAGCAGTTCTTC; CDR3 protein: CASSLGQGAGNEQFF
D gene: TRBD1; clone size: NA; V gene: TRBV4-2; J gene: TRBJ1-5; CDR3 DNA: TGTGCCAGCAGCCATCCCGACAGGGGTGGCAATCAGCCCCAGCATTTT; CDR3 protein: CASSHPDRGGNQPQHF
D gene: TRBD2; clone size: NA; V gene: TRBV5-1; J gene: TRBJ2-5; CDR3 DNA: TGCGCCAGCAGCAGCGGGGGGGCCTTTGAGACCCAGTACTTC; CDR3 protein: CASSSGGAFETQYF
D gene: NA; clone size: NA; V gene: TRBV7-8; J gene: TRBJ2-1; CDR3 DNA: TGTGCCAGCAGCTTCAGGGGACCCTACAATGAGCAGTTCTTC; CDR3 protein: CASSFRGPYNEQFF
D gene: NA; clone size: NA; V gene: TRBV6-6; J gene: TRBJ1-2; CDR3 DNA: TGTGCCAGCACCTGGGAGGGGAACTATGGCTACACCTTC; CDR3 protein: CASTWEGNYGYTF
D gene: NA; clone size: NA; V gene: TRBV6-1; J gene: TRBJ2-1; CDR3 DNA: TGTGCCAGCTTCCAGGACAGCACCTACAATGAGCAGTTCTTC; CDR3 protein: CASFQDSTYNEQFF
D gene: TRBD1; clone size: NA; V gene: TRBV18; J gene: TRBJ1-4; CDR3 DNA: TGTGCCAGCTCACCACCGGGTGCAGGGGGCCCTGATGAAAAACTGTTTTTT; CDR3 protein: CASSPPGAGGPDEKLFF
D gene: TRBD2; clone size: few; V gene: TRBV28; J gene: TRBJ2-3; CDR3 DNA: TGTGCCAGCAGCCGACGGACAGCGGGGGGCACAGATACGCAGTATTTT; CDR3 protein: CASSRRTAGGTDTQYF
D gene: NA; clone size: once; V gene: TRBV5-1; J gene: TRBJ2-3; CDR3 DNA: TGCGCCAGCAGCTGGGGTCACCAGCTCCCCAGGAAGGGCACAGATACGCAGTATTTT; CDR3 protein: CASSWGHQLPRKGTDTQYF
D gene: NA; clone size: NA; V gene: TRBV4-3; J gene: TRBJ2-1; CDR3 DNA: TGCGCCAGCAGCCCAATTCAGACAGTAGGAAGAGGTGAGCAGTTCTTC; CDR3 protein: CASSPIQTVGRGEQFF
D gene: NA; clone size: NA; V gene: TRBV27; J gene: TRBJ2-5; CDR3 DNA: TGTGCCAGCAGTTTCGAGCGGGCTCAAGAGACCCAGTACTTC; CDR3 protein: CASSFERAQETQYF
D gene: NA; clone size: NA; V gene: TRBV2; J gene: TRBJ1-5; CDR3 DNA: TGTGCCAGCAGTGGCAGTTATAGCAATCAGCCCCAGCATTTT; CDR3 protein: CASSGSYSNQPQHF
D gene: NA; clone size: many; V gene: TRBV6-1; J gene: TRBJ1-1; CDR3 DNA: TGTGCCAGCAGGCAGATGAACACTGAAGCTTTCTTT; CDR3 protein: CASRQMNTEAFF
D gene: NA; clone size: few; V gene: TRBV7-8; J gene: TRBJ1-1; CDR3 DNA: TGTGCCAGCAGCTTAGGACAGGCGATTCCCCGAGGGGCTGAAGCTTTCTTT; CDR3 protein: CASSLGQAIPRGAEAFF
D gene: NA; clone size: NA; V gene: TRBV6-4; J gene: TRBJ2-7; CDR3 DNA: TGTGCCAGCAGTGACTTTGAGGATTCCTACGAGCAGTACTTC; CDR3 protein: CASSDFEDSYEQYF
D gene: NA; clone size: NA; V gene: TRBV6-6; J gene: TRBJ1-3; CDR3 DNA: TGTGCCAGCAGTTACGCCAGCGAAACTACCGGAAACACCATATATTTT; CDR3 protein: CASSYASETTGNTIYF
D gene: NA; clone size: NA; V gene: TRBV5-1; J gene: TRBJ2-2; CDR3 DNA: TGCGCCAGCAGCTTGGCCCTGGGAGCCGGGGAGCTGTTTTTT; CDR3 protein: CASSLALGAGELFF
D gene: NA; clone size: NA; V gene: TRBV4-1; J gene: TRBJ2-1; CDR3 DNA: TGCGCCAGCAGCCAAGATCCGGGCCTAATAATCCACAATGAGCAGTTCTTC; CDR3 protein: CASSQDPGLIIHNEQFF
D gene: NA; clone size: NA; V gene: TRBV7-6; J gene: TRBJ2-1; CDR3 DNA: TGTGCCAGCAGCTTATTGCTTGGTAGGCCGGGGGTGGACTACAATGAGCAGTTCTTC; CDR3 protein: CASSLLLGRPGVDYNEQFF
D gene: NA; clone size: NA; V gene: TRBV6-5; J gene: TRBJ1-3; CDR3 DNA: TGTGCCAGCAGCCTGGGAGACAGAGCTGGAAACACCATATATTTT; CDR3 protein: CASSLGDRAGNTIYF
D gene: TRBD2; clone size: NA; V gene: TRBV6-5; J gene: TRBJ2-7; CDR3 DNA: TGTGCCAGCAGTTACCTCGCGGGGGGTACCTACGAGCAGTACTTC; CDR3 protein: CASSYLAGGTYEQYF
D gene: NA; clone size: NA; V gene: TRBV18; J gene: TRBJ2-5; CDR3 DNA: TGTGCCAGCTCACCCGAGTTAAAAGAGACCCAGTACTTC; CDR3 protein: CASSPELKETQYF
D gene: NA; clone size: NA; V gene: TRBV30; J gene: TRBJ1-1; CDR3 DNA: TGTGCCTGGAGTGCAGGAACAGGTAAAAGGTTGTCTGAAGCTTTCTTT; CDR3 protein: CAWSAGTGKRLSEAFF
D gene: TRBD1; clone size: NA; V gene: TRBV6-6; J gene: TRBJ1-4; CDR3 DNA: TGTGCCAGCAGTGCCCAGGGGGGAGCGGGAAAACTGTTTTTT; CDR3 protein: CASSAQGGAGKLFF
D gene: NA; clone size: NA; V gene: TRBV10-1; J gene: TRBJ1-5; CDR3 DNA: TGCGCCAGCAGTGATTCGGATCAGCCCCAGCATTTT; CDR3 protein: CASSDSDQPQHF
D gene: NA; clone size: NA; V gene: TRBV12-2; J gene: TRBJ2-7; CDR3 DNA: TGTGCAAGTCGCTTTTCCAGGCGTAGGCGCCACGAGCAGTACTTC; CDR3 protein: CASRFSRRRRHEQYF